This TCR beta chain was found in a study of control samples from healthy donors and cancer patients. Concerning this clone: It is unclear where the CDR3 begins or ends on the DNA, so no DNA is shown, and the CDR3 is as TCRdb lists it.

The V gene's germline CDR1 is SGHTA and CDR2 FQGNSA. The CDR3 region is 17 residues in length, termini included. The assay was immunoSEQ multiplex PCR, and TCRdb's table has in-frame clones only and misses some. The sample contains around 80,000 clones, around 87% of which appear only once. The rearrangement joins TRBV7-2 to TRBJ2-5; the DNA was not compared with TRBD2, the D call given in the table. The source material was blood. This sequence originates from a man aged 45-65 years in good health. CDR3 amino acids: CASSLVLRASGQETQYF.